This passage covers 32 T cell receptor beta chains from one sample sequenced in a study of blood T cell repertoires in COVID-19 (dated by TCRdb to the early 2020s). The library was produced with the immunoSEQ multiplex PCR assay. TCRdb re-hosts the immuneACCESS table, in-frame sequences only. Its copies lack some clones; in the studies checked, an unresolved V gene accounts for under half of them, and the cause for the rest is not known. The sample table lists some 230,000 clones, 75% to 85% of them with a count of one. The ten largest clones add up to 8% to 9% of the sample. Material for sequencing was peripheral blood. The receptors here all came from an elderly woman with COVID-19, enrolled during active disease.

The chain links TRBV27 to TRBJ2-7; D is perhaps TRBD1 (6 bases). V lost 3 bases and J lost 4, with 10 bases in between. This CDR3 comprises 13 residues. Germline CDR1 and CDR2: MNHEY and SMNVEV (reference sequence). The CDR3 DNA reads as TGTGCCAGCAGTTTTGGGACACCTTACGAGCAGTACTTC. Residues: CASSFGTPYEQYF.

This clone came up once. The chain couples TRBV11-1 to TRBJ2-7; 7 nucleotides line up with TRBD2. The germline V gene has CDR1 SGHAT and CDR2 FQDESV (reference sequence). The CDR3 has 13 residues. Unmatched junction bases numbered 6, after V lost 4 bases and J lost 6 bases. This CDR3 reads CASSSGLVLEQYF. The DNA for the CDR3 is TGTGCCAGCAGCTCCGGACTAGTTCTCGAGCAGTACTTC.

V usage is TRBV11-2 and J usage is TRBJ1-1; D gene uncertain. V shed 2 bases and J shed 5 bases, with 12 bases lying between them. Germline V CDR1 and CDR2: SGHAT, FQNNGV. The CDR3 totals 14 residues. In nucleotides, the CDR3 is TGTGCCAGCAGCTTATCGGGTGGCCGGACTGAAGCTTTCTTT. Protein product: CASSLSGGRTEAFF. Full variable domain (outside the CDR3, taken from reference TRBV11-2 and TRBJ1-1): EAGVAQSPRYKIIEKRQSVAFWCNPISGHATLYWYQQILGQGPKLLIQFQNNGVVDDSQLPKDRFSAERLKGVDSTLKIQPAKLEDSAVYLCASSLSGGRTEAFFGQGTRLTVV.

This chain uses TRBV6-6 with TRBJ1-2; TRBD1 aligns across 9 bases. V shed 3 bases and J 6 bases; nucleotides not matched to a gene: 2. CDR1 and CDR2 (germline): MNHNY, SVGAGI (reference sequence). The CDR3 has 13 residues. DNA of the CDR3: TGTGCCAGCAGTTATGGGACAGGGAATGGCTACACCTTC. This gives the protein CASSYGTGNGYTF.

This clone was found once. J is TRBJ1-5 and V is TRBV28, with D tentatively TRBD1 (5 bases). CDR1 is MDHEN and CDR2 is SYDVKM in the germline V gene. V was pared by 7 bases and J by 3 bases, with 16 bases between. CDR3 size: 15 residues. The CDR3 nucleotides read TGTGCCAGCAACCTTTCAGGGAGGGCCAATCAGCCCCAGCATTTT. The encoded protein is CASNLSGRANQPQHF.

CDR3 nucleotide sequence: TGCGCCAGCAGTCCCGCTCCGGAGAGGGCTAGGGAGACCCAGTACTTC. Amino acids: CASSPAPERARETQYF. The rearrangement uses TRBV5-1 and TRBJ2-5; perhaps TRBD2 as D (5 bases). The CDR3 has 16 amino acids. The V gene lost 5 bases and the J gene lost 5 bases, with 22 bases spanning the gap. Germline lookup yields CDR1 SGHRS and CDR2 YFSETQ.

This clone was counted a single time. The CDR3 DNA reads as TGTGCCAGCTCACCACGGTTACAGGGCGGGGGCGAAAAACTGTTTTTT. Encoded protein: CASSPRLQGGGEKLFF. J is TRBJ1-4 and V is TRBV18, with TRBD1 as a possible D gene (6 bases). This CDR3 has 16 amino acids. Germline CDR1 and CDR2: KGHSH and LQKENI. The ends were cut back, 1 base at V and 8 bases at J, with 17 bases in the middle.

The V and J genes are TRBV6-5 and TRBJ2-3; 13 nucleotides match TRBD2. Per germline, CDR1 MNHEY and CDR2 SVGAGI. The trim removed 10 bases at V and 10 bases at J, leaving 5 bases unmatched. This CDR3 has 12 residues. The CDR3 sequence is CATWTSGGAQYF. The CDR3 bases are TGTGCCACCTGGACTAGCGGGGGTGCGCAGTATTTT.

The chain joins TRBV18 to TRBJ1-1; D remains unclear. The CDR3 covers 14 residues. V was clipped by 3 bases and J by 2 bases, with 10 bases between them. CDR1 is KGHSH, CDR2 LQKENI, per germline. This CDR3 reads CASSPNYANTEAFF. CDR3 bases: TGTGCCAGCTCACCTAACTACGCCAACACTGAAGCTTTCTTT.

V and J are TRBV5-4 and TRBJ2-7; 10 bases line up with TRBD1. Germline V gene data show CDR1 as SGHNT and CDR2 as YYREEE (reference sequence). The CDR3 loop spans 15 amino acids. The ends lost 4 bases at V and 6 bases at J; junction bases unmatched: 10. CDR3 amino acids: CASSPDRGGLIEQYF. The CDR3 DNA follows: TGTGCCAGCAGCCCGGACAGGGGGGGACTAATCGAGCAGTACTTC.

This chain links TRBV24-1 with TRBJ1-4; TRBD1 is a possible D gene (6 bases). V was shortened by 3 bases and J by 5 bases, with 15 bases between the two germline ends. This CDR3 is built from 16 residues. Germline V gene sequence: CDR1 KGHDR, CDR2 SFDVKD. In nucleotides, the CDR3 is TGTGCCACCAGTGATGGTCAGGGGTTATCCAATGAAAAACTGTTTTTT. Translation: CATSDGQGLSNEKLFF.

This rearrangement joins TRBV19 to TRBJ1-5; unclear D gene. In germline, CDR1 is LNHDA, CDR2 SQIVND (reference sequence). V lost 3 bases, J lost 3 bases, and 9 bases lay in between. CDR3 length: 14 residues. CDR3 in amino acids: CASSMTGFNQPQHF. The CDR3 nucleotides read TGTGCCAGTAGTATGACCGGGTTCAATCAGCCCCAGCATTTT.

The V gene is TRBV7-2, the J gene TRBJ2-7, with no clear D. V gave up 1 base and J gave up 2 bases, with 12 bases separating them. CDR3 length equals 15 residues. The germline gives CDR1 SGHTA, CDR2 FQGNSA. CDR3 region: CASSLVSTGPYEQYF. Written as DNA, the CDR3 is TGTGCCAGCAGCTTAGTATCGACTGGCCCCTACGAGCAGTACTTC.

This chain links TRBV3-1 (or the pseudogene TRBV3-2) with TRBJ1-1; D gene ambiguous. The V and J ends lost 4 bases and 3 bases respectively, with 12 bases between them. The V gene's germline CDR1 is LGHDT and CDR2 YNNKEL (reference sequence). The CDR3 runs 14 residues. The CDR3 DNA reads TGTGCCAGCAGCCCCAGGTCCTCGGACACTGAAGCTTTCTTT. This encodes CASSPRSSDTEAFF.

J is TRBJ2-3 and V is TRBV5-6; a possible D gene is TRBD2 (5 bases). CDR1 SGHDT and CDR2 YYEEEE come from the germline V gene. The CDR3 consists of 16 residues. V gave up 3 bases and J gave up 6 bases, with 20 bases separating them. CDR3: CASSSPLTIPQDTQYF. CDR3 nucleotide sequence: TGTGCCAGCAGCTCCCCGTTGACTATTCCCCAGGATACGCAGTATTTT.

V and J are TRBV2 and TRBJ2-2; 12 bases are a match to TRBD2. This CDR3 is built from 17 residues. Germline CDR1 reads SNHLY; CDR2 reads FYNNEI. Germline trimming cut 7 bases from V and 1 base from J; bases unmatched to any gene: 7. The DNA of the CDR3 is TGTGCCAGCAAGAGGGAACTAGCGGGAGGGAACACCGGGGAGCTGTTTTTT. It specifies CASKRELAGGNTGELFF.

The chain combines TRBV12-3 or TRBV12-4 with TRBJ1-1; 9 bases line up with TRBD1. The V and J ends lost 3 bases and 9 bases, in that order; junction bases with no gene match: 5. CDR3 length: 13 amino acids. CDR3 in DNA: TGTGCCAGCAGTTTCATTGACAGGGGGAAAGCTTTCTTT. This gives the protein CASSFIDRGKAFF.

CDR3 sequence: CASSSRTGHYGYTF. CDR3 DNA: TGTGCCAGCAGCTCTAGGACAGGTCATTATGGCTACACCTTC. This chain links TRBV3-1 (or the pseudogene TRBV3-2) with TRBJ1-2; 7 bases align to TRBD1. The V segment lost 5 bases and the J segment 5 bases; nucleotides outside the gene matches: 8. CDR3 length: 14 residues. Looked up from germline, CDR1 is LGHDT and CDR2 is YNNKEL (reference sequence).

The rearrangement links TRBV25-1 to TRBJ1-1; TRBD1 agrees at 7 bases. This CDR3 comprises 13 residues. Germline loops: CDR1 MGHDK, CDR2 SYGVNS. J was trimmed by 4 bases and V by 10 bases; bases with no gene match: 9. CDR3 loop: CATADRVSTEAFF. CDR3 DNA sequence: TGTGCCACCGCCGACAGGGTGAGCACTGAAGCTTTCTTT.

The chain combines TRBV7-9 with TRBJ1-5; no definite D call. V lost 5 bases, J lost 4 bases, and 15 bases lay in between. The CDR3 spans 15 residues. Germline V gene sequence: CDR1 SEHNR, CDR2 FQNEAQ (reference sequence). CDR3 DNA: TGTGCCAGCAGCGCCGAAGGAGTTGGGAATCAGCCCCAGCATTTT. Protein: CASSAEGVGNQPQHF.

This rearrangement joins TRBV18 to TRBJ1-1, with D unresolved. Trimming took off 7 bases at V and 3 bases at J, with 6 bases between the two ends. Germline CDR1 is KGHSH and CDR2 is LQKENI. The CDR3 totals 11 residues. The CDR3 region has the DNA TGTGCCAGCTTTGAGTACACTGAAGCTTTCTTT. Translated, it gives CASFEYTEAFF.

CDR3 in amino acids: CASSGGPNGDEQFF. CDR3 nucleotides: TGTGCCAGCAGCGGGGGCCCGAACGGAGATGAGCAGTTCTTC. This chain uses TRBV9 with TRBJ2-1, with D perhaps TRBD1 (5 bases). The CDR3 covers 14 residues. Germline CDR1 and CDR2: SGDLS and YYNGEE. The ends were cut back, 3 bases at V and 8 bases at J, with 15 bases in the middle.

This clone was detected only once. The rearrangement joins TRBV6-5 to TRBJ1-3; 10 bases line up with TRBD1. Trimming took 4 bases from V and 4 from J; bases not matched to a gene: 4. Germline CDR1 is MNHEY and CDR2 is SVGAGI. The CDR3 is made up of 15 amino acids. The CDR3 DNA reads as TGTGCCAGCAGTTCAGGGACAGGGGACGGAAACACCATATATTTT. This gives the protein CASSSGTGDGNTIYF.

The rearrangement links TRBV19 to TRBJ2-1; 12 bases are a match to TRBD2. Germline V gene lookup returns CDR1 LNHDA and CDR2 SQIVND (reference sequence). V trimming: 5 bases; J trimming: 4 bases; junction bases outside the gene matches: 6. This CDR3 has 16 residues. This chain's CDR3 is CASSLLTSGSYNEQFF. The CDR3 DNA sequence: TGTGCCAGTAGTTTACTGACTAGCGGGAGTTACAATGAGCAGTTCTTC.

This clone was found once. The chain has TRBV5-1 and TRBJ1-1; 7 bases match TRBD1. The germline gives CDR1 SGHRS, CDR2 YFSETQ. With V trimmed by 0 bases and J by 1 base, 6 bases remained unmatched. This CDR3 comprises 16 residues. DNA for the CDR3: TGCGCCAGCAGCTTGGATCCAGGGGGGACGAACACTGAAGCTTTCTTT. Translating it yields CASSLDPGGTNTEAFF.

The J gene is TRBJ1-1, the V gene TRBV5-1; D is possibly TRBD1 (6 bases). The CDR3 is 14 amino acids. Germline V gives CDR1 SGHRS, CDR2 YFSETQ. Trimming stripped 4 bases from V and 1 base from J, with 11 bases between. The CDR3 here is CASSPGEGNTEAFF. In DNA, the CDR3 is TGCGCCAGCAGCCCAGGGGAGGGGAACACTGAAGCTTTCTTT.

J is TRBJ2-4 and V is TRBV15, with 11 bases lining up with TRBD2. Germline CDR1 is LNHNV and CDR2 is YYDKDF (reference sequence). The CDR3 spans 20 residues. Trimming removed 0 bases from V and 0 bases from J; junction bases left unmatched: 10. The CDR3 is CATSRDRGLAEKLAKNIQYF. The CDR3 bases are TGTGCCACCAGCAGAGATCGGGGACTAGCGGAAAAACTAGCCAAAAACATTCAGTACTTC.

The rearrangement links TRBV6-5 to TRBJ2-1; 8 bases are a match to TRBD1. The germline CDR1 and CDR2 sequences are MNHEY and SVGAGI. V was clipped by 7 bases and J by 6 bases; unmatched bases: 5. This CDR3 contains 13 residues. Here the CDR3 reads CASMDRAPNEQFF. CDR3 coding DNA: TGTGCCAGCATGGACAGGGCCCCCAATGAGCAGTTCTTC.

This sequence joins TRBV7-9 and TRBJ1-4; 10 nucleotides match TRBD1. Germline CDR1 SEHNR, CDR2 FQNEAQ (reference sequence). The CDR3 covers 15 residues. The V gene end was trimmed by 1 base and the J gene end by 6 bases; junction bases not matched to a gene: 2. CDR3 sequence: CASSLDGTGDEKLFF. CDR3 bases: TGTGCCAGCAGCTTAGATGGGACAGGGGATGAAAAACTGTTTTTT.

The chain couples TRBV18 to TRBJ2-1; the match to TRBD2 covers 12 bases. V shed 7 bases, J shed 4 bases, and the junction held 2 bases outside the gene matches. The CDR3 is 14 residues long. Per germline, CDR1 KGHSH and CDR2 LQKENI. The CDR3 sequence is CASFTSGRYNEQFF. For the CDR3, the DNA is TGTGCCAGCTTTACTAGCGGGAGGTACAATGAGCAGTTCTTC.

The chain couples TRBV6-2 or TRBV6-3 to TRBJ2-1; 7 nucleotides line up with TRBD2. The ends lost 5 bases at V and 5 bases at J; junction bases unmatched: 6. This CDR3 spans 14 amino acids. Germline V gene data show CDR1 as MNHEY and CDR2 as SVGEGT. Here the CDR3 reads CASSNWGRDNEQFF. The CDR3 DNA follows: TGTGCCAGCAGTAACTGGGGGAGGGACAATGAGCAGTTCTTC.

The rearrangement links TRBV24-1 to TRBJ1-2; 10 bases are a match to TRBD1. CDR3 length: 14 amino acids. CDR1 and CDR2 (germline): KGHDR, SFDVKD. After removal of 4 bases from V and 8 bases from J, the junction contained 6 bases not matched to a gene. The CDR3 spells CATSETGTGEGYTF. CDR3 DNA: TGTGCCACCAGTGAAACCGGGACAGGGGAAGGCTACACCTTC.